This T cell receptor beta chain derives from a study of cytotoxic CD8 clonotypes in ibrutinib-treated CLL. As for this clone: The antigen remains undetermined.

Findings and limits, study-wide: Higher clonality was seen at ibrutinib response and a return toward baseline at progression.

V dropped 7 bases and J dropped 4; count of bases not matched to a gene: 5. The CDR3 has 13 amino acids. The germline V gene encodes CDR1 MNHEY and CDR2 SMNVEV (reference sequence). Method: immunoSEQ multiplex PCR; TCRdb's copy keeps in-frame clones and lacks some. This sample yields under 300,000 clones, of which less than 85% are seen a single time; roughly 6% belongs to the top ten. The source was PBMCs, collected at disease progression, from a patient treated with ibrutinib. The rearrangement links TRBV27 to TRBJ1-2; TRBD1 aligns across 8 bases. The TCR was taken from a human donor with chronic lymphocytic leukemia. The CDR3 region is CASTGQGGYGYTF. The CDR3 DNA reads TGTGCCAGCACTGGACAGGGTGGCTATGGCTACACCTTC.